Reported below is one TCR beta chain. The CDR3 runs to 16 residues. The germline gives CDR1 SGDLS, CDR2 YYNGEE. V lost 3 bases to trimming and J lost 5 bases; unmatched junction nucleotides: 8. In the original analysis: From reference gene primer amplification, estimates of nucleated cell counts were derived. Produced via immunoSEQ multiplex PCR; TCRdb's table is partial and in-frame only. The V and J calls and clone size were taken over from that table, and D and trimming were inferred from the DNA. Of about 180,000 clones listed, about 88% are singletons. The sample belongs to a study of blood T cell repertoires in COVID-19. Whole-study context: Collection of acute and convalescent COVID-19 samples took place in the United States, Italy and Spain.

Those who participated ranged in age from about 18 to 89 years and resided in about two dozen US areas. Participants' reported clinical history set cohort assignment. The genes are TRBV9 and TRBJ2-3; TRBD1 agrees at 11 bases. The material sequenced was PBMCs or T cells enriched from blood (not recorded which). The TCR was taken from a woman between 35 and 50 years old with acute COVID-19. The CDR3 sequence: CASSARTGGFGDTQYF. In DNA, the CDR3 is TGTGCCAGCAGCGCGAGGACAGGGGGCTTTGGAGATACGCAGTATTTT. The full variable domain, in which reference TRBV9 and TRBJ2-3 provide the parts outside the CDR3, is DSGVTQTPKHLITATGQRVTLRCSPRSGDLSVYWYQQSLDQGLQFLIQYYNGEERAKGNILERFSAQQFPDLHSELNLSSLELGDSALYFCASSARTGGFGDTQYFGPGTRLTVL.